This entry concerns a single T cell receptor beta chain. V lost 1 base to trimming and J lost 3 bases, with 13 bases between them. Germline loops: CDR1 MDHEN, CDR2 SYDVKM. CDR3 size: 16 residues. These data come from a study of technical replicates of blood from a handful of donors. This table comes from immunoSEQ multiplex PCR, and its TCRdb copy is limited to in-frame clones, with some not included. The data contain under 95,000 clones, about 95% of them singletons. The sample comprised T cells isolated from PBMCs. The J gene is TRBJ2-1, the V gene TRBV28, with D possibly TRBD1 on 6 matching bases. The sequence came from a human donor in good health. As DNA, the CDR3 is TGTGCCAGCAGTTTATTAGGGGGATCTCTCTACAATGAGCAGTTCTTC. Its translation: CASSLLGGSLYNEQFF.